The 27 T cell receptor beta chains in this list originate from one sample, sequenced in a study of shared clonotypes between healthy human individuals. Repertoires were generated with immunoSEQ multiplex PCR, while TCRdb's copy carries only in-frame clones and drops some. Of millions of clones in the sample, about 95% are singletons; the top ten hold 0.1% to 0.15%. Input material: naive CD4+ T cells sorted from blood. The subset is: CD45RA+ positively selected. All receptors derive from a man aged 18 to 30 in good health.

CDR3 coding DNA: TGCGCCAGCAGCGCAACAGGGGGAGGTAATTCACCCCTCCACTTT. It codes for CASSATGGGNSPLHF. V usage is TRBV5-1 and J usage is TRBJ1-6, with 8 bases that match TRBD1. V shed 4 bases and J 6 bases; nucleotides not matched to a gene: 6. Germline V gene data show CDR1 as SGHRS and CDR2 as YFSETQ. The CDR3 covers 15 residues. The full variable domain, rest sourced from reference TRBV5-1 and TRBJ1-6, is KAGVTQTPRYLIKTRGQQVTLSCSPISGHRSVSWYQQTPGQGLQFLFEYFSETQRNKGNFPGRFSGRQFSNSRSEMNVSTLELGDSALYLCASSATGGGNSPLHFGNGTRLTVT.

CDR3 amino acids: CAWATGGQETQYF. The CDR3 bases are TGTGCCTGGGCCACAGGAGGCCAAGAGACCCAGTACTTC. This chain joins TRBV30 and TRBJ2-5; D tentatively fits TRBD1 or TRBD2 (5 bases each). The germline V gene has CDR1 GTSNPN and CDR2 SVGIG (reference sequence). This CDR3 has 13 residues. Trimming took off 5 bases at V and 1 base at J, with 11 bases between the two ends.

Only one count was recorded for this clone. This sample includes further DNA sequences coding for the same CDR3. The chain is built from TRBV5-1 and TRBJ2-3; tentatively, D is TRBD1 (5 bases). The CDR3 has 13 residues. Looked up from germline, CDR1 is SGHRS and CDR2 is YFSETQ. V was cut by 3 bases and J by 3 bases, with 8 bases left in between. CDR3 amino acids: CASSSRVTDTQYF. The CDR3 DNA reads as TGCGCCAGCAGCTCCAGGGTAACAGATACGCAGTATTTT.

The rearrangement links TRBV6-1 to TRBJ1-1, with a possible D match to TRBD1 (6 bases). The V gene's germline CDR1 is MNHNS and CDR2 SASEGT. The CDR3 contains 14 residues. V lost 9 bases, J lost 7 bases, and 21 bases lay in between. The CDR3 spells CASNRGHGMSEAFF. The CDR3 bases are TGTGCCAGTAACCGGGGACACGGGATGAGTGAAGCTTTCTTT.

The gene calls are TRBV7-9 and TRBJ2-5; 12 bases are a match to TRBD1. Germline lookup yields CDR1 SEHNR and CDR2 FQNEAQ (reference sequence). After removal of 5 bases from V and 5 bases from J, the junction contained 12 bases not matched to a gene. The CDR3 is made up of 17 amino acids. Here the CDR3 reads CASSRRAGTGGGETQYF. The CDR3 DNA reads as TGTGCCAGCAGCCGTCGTGCCGGGACAGGGGGCGGGGAGACCCAGTACTTC.

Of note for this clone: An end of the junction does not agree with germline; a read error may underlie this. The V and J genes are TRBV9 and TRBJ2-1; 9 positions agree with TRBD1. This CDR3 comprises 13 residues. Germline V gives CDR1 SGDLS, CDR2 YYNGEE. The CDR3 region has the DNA TGTGCCAGCAGCGTTGGCCAAACAGGGGGCCTCCTCTTC. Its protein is CASSVGQTGGLLF.

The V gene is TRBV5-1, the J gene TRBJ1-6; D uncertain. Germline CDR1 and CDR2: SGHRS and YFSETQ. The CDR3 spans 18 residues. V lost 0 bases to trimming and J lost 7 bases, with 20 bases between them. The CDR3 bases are TGCGCCAGCAGCTTGGCCTCGGCGGCCTTCCAAGCAAATTCACCCCTCCACTTT. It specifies CASSLASAAFQANSPLHF.

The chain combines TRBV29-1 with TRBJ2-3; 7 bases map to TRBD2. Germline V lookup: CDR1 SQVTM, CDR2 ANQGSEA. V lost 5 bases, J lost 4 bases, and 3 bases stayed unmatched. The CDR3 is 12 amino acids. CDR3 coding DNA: TGCAGCGTTAGTCTAGCGGCAGATACGCAGTATTTT. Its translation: CSVSLAADTQYF.

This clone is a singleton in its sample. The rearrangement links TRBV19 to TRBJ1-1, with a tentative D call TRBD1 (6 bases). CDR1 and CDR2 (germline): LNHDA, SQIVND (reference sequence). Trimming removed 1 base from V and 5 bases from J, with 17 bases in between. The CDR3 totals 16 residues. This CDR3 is CASSIGLRTRGTEAFF. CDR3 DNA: TGTGCCAGTAGTATAGGGCTTCGAACCAGGGGTACTGAAGCTTTCTTT.

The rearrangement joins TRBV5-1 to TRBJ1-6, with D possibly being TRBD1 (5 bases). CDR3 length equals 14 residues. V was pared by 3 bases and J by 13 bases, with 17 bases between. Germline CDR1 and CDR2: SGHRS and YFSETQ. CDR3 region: CASSSGLPNEPLHF. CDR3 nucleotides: TGCGCCAGCAGCTCGGGACTTCCGAATGAGCCCCTCCACTTT.

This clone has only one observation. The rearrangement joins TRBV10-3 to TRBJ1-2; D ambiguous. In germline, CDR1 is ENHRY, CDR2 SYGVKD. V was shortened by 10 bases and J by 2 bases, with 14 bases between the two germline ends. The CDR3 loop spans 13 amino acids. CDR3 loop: CATDSDGNYGYTF. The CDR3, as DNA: TGTGCCACCGACTCCGACGGGAACTATGGCTACACCTTC.

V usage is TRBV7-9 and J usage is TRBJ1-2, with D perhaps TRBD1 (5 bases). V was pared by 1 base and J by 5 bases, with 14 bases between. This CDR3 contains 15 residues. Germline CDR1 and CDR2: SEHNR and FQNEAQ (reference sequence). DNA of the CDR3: TGTGCCAGCAGCTTAGAAAGAGGGGCAGGGTATGGCTACACCTTC. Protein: CASSLERGAGYGYTF.

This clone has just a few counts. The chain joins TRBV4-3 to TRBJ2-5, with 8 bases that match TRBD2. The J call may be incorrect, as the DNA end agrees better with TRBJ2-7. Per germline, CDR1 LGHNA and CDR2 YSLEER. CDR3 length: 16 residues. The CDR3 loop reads CASSQDLGSGGYEQYF. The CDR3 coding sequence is TGCGCCAGCAGCCAAGATCTGGGAAGCGGGGGCTACGAGCAGTACTTC.

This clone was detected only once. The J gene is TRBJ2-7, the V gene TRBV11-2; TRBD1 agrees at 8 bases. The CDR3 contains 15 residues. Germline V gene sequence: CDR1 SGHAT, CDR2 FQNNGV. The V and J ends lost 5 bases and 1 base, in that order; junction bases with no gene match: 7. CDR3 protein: CASSPSNRGSYEQYF. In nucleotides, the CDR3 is TGTGCCAGCAGCCCCTCCAACAGGGGGTCCTACGAGCAGTACTTC.

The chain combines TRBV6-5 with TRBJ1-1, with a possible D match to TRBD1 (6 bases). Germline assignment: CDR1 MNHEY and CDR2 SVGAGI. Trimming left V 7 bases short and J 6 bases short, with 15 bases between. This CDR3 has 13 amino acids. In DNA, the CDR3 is TGTGCCAGCACTGAAGGGGGAGGCGCTGAAGCTTTCTTT. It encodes CASTEGGGAEAFF.

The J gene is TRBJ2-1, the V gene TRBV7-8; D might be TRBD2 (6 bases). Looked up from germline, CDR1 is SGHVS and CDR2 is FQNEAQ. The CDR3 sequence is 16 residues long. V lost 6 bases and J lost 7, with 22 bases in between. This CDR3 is CASRMAGLGLLNEQFF. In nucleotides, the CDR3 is TGTGCCAGCAGGATGGCGGGGTTAGGCCTTTTGAATGAGCAGTTCTTC.

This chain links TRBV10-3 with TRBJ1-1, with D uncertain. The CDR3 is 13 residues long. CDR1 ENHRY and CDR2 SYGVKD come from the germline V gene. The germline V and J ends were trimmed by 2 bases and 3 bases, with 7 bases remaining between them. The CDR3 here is CAISEGLYTEAFF. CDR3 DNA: TGTGCCATCAGTGAGGGCCTCTACACTGAAGCTTTCTTT.

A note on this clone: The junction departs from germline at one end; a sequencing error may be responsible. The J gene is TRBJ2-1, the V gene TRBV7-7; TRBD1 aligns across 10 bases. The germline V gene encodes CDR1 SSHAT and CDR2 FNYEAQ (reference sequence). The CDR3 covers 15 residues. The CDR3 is CASSPGQGVGNEQFF. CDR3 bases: TGTGCTAGCAGCCCCGGACAGGGGGTGGGCAATGAGCAGTTCTTC.

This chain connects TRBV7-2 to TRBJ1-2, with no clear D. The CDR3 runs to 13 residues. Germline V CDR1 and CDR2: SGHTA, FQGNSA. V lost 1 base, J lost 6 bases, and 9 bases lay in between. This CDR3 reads CASSLDEGHGYTF. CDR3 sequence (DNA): TGTGCCAGCAGCTTAGACGAGGGTCATGGCTACACCTTC.

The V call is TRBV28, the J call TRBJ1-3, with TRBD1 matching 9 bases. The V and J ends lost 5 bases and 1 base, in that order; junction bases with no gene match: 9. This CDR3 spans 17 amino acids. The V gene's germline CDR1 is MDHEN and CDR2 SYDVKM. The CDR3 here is CASSPPWGQGSGNTIYF. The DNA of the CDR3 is TGTGCCAGCAGTCCGCCCTGGGGACAGGGATCTGGAAACACCATATATTTT.

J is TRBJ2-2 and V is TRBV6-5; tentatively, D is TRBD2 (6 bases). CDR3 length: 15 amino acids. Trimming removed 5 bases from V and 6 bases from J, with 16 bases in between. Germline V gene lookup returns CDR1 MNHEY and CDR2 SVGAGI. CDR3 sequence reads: CASSTGTWRAGELFF. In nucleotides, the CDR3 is TGTGCCAGCAGTACCGGGACGTGGAGGGCCGGGGAGCTGTTTTTT.

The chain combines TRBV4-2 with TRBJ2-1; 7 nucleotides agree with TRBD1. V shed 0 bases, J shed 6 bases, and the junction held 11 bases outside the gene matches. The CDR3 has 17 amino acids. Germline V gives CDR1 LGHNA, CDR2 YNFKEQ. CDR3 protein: CASSQEGPQGPSNEQFF. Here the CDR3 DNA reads TGTGCCAGCAGCCAAGAAGGACCACAGGGGCCGTCCAATGAGCAGTTCTTC.

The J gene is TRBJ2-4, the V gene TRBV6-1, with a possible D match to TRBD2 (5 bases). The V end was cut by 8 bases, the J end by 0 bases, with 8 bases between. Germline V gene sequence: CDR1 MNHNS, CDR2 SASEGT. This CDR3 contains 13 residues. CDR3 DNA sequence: TGTGCCAGCTTCGGACTAGCCAAAAACATTCAGTACTTC. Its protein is CASFGLAKNIQYF.

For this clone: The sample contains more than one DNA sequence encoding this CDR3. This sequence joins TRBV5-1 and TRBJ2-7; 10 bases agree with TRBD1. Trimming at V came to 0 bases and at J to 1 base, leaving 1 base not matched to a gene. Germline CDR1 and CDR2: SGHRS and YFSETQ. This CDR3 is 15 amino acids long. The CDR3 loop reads CASSLGTGGSYEQYF. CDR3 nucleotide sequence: TGCGCCAGCAGCTTGGGGACAGGGGGATCCTACGAGCAGTACTTC. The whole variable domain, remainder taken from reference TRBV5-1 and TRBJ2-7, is KAGVTQTPRYLIKTRGQQVTLSCSPISGHRSVSWYQQTPGQGLQFLFEYFSETQRNKGNFPGRFSGRQFSNSRSEMNVSTLELGDSALYLCASSLGTGGSYEQYFGPGTRLTVT.

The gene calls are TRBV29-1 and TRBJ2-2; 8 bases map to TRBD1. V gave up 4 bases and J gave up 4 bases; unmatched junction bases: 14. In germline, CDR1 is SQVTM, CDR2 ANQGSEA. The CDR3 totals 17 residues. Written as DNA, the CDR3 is TGCAGCGTTGTTCTTCCCGGGACAGGCGGCCCCACCGGGGAGCTGTTTTTT. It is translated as CSVVLPGTGGPTGELFF.

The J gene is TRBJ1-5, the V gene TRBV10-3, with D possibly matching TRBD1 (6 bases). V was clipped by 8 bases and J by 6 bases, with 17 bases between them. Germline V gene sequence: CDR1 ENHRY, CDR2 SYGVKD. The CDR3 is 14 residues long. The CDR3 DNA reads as TGTGCCATCGGGGGACAAGAGCAGGGTCAGCCCCAGCATTTT. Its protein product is CAIGGQEQGQPQHF.

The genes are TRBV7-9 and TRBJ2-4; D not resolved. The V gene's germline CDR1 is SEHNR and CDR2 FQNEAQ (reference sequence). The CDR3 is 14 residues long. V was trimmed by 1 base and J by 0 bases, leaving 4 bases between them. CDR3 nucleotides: TGTGCCAGCAGCTTAGAGCTAGCCAAAAACATTCAGTACTTC. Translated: CASSLELAKNIQYF.